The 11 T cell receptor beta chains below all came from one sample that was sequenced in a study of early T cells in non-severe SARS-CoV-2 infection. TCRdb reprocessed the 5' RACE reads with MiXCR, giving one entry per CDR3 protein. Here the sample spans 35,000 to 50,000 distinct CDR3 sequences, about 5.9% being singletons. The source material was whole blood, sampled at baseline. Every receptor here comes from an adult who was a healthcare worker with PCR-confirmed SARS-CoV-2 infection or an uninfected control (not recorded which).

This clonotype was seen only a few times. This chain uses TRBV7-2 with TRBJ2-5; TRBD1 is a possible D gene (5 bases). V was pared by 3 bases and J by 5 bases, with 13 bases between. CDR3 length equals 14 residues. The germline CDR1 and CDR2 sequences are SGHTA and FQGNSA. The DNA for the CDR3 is TGTGCCAGCAGCTTCTCGGGCAGGGCTGAGACCCAGTACTTC. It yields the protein CASSFSGRAETQYF.

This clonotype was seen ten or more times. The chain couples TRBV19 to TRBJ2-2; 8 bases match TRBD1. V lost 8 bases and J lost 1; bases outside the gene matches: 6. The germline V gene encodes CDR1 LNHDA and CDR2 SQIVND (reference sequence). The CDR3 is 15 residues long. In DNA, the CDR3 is TGTGCCAGTCGTTCGGACAGGGTGAACACCGGGGAGCTGTTTTTT. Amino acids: CASRSDRVNTGELFF.

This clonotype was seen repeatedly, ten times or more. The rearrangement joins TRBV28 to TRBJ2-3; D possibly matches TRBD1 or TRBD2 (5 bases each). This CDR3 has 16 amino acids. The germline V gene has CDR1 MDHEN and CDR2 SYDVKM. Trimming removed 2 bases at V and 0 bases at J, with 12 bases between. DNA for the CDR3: TGTGCCAGCAGTTTAATTCCAGGGACGAGCACAGATACGCAGTATTTT. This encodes CASSLIPGTSTDTQYF.

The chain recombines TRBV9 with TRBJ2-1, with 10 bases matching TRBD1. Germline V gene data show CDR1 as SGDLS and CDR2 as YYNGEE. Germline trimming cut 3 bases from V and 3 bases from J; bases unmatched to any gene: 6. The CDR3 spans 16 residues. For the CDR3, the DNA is TGTGCCAGCAGCGATAGATGGGACAGGGGCTACAATGAGCAGTTCTTC. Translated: CASSDRWDRGYNEQFF. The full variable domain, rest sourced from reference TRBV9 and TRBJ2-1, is DSGVTQTPKHLITATGQRVTLRCSPRSGDLSVYWYQQSLDQGLQFLIQYYNGEERAKGNILERFSAQQFPDLHSELNLSSLELGDSALYFCASSDRWDRGYNEQFFGPGTRLTVL.

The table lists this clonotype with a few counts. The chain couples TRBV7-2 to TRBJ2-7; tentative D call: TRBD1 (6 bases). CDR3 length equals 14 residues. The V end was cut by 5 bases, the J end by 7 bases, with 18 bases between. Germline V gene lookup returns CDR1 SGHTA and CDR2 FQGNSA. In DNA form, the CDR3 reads TGTGCCAGCAGCCCCCTTACAGGGTTGGGGGAGCAGTACTTC. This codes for CASSPLTGLGEQYF.

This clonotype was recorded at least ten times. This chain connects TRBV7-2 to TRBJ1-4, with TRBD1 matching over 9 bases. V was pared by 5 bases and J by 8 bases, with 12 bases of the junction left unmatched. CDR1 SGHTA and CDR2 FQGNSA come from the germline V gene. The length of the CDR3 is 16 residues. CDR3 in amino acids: CASSPLSDRGSEKLFF. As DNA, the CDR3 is TGTGCCAGCAGCCCACTCTCGGACAGGGGATCCGAAAAACTGTTTTTT.

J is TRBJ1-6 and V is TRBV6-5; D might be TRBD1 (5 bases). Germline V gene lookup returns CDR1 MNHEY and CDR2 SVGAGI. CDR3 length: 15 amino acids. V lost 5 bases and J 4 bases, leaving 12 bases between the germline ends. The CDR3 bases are TGTGCCAGCAGTCCGGGGACGGCTTATAATTCACCCCTCCACTTT. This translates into CASSPGTAYNSPLHF.

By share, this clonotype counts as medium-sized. As DNA, the CDR3 is TGTGCCAGCAGCTTATTCTCCAGGGCCCCAGATACGCAGTATTTT. Translated, it gives CASSLFSRAPDTQYF. V usage is TRBV7-8 and J usage is TRBJ2-3; a weak D match, TRBD1 (5 bases). Trimming took off 2 bases at V and 4 bases at J, with 13 bases between the two ends. Germline CDR1 reads SGHVS; CDR2 reads FQNEAQ. This CDR3 has 15 amino acids.

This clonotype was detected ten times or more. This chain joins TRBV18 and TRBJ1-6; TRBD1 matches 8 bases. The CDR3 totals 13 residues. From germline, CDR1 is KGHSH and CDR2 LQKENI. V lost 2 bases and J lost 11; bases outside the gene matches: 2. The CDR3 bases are TGTGCCAGCTCACCAGACAGGGGACCACCCCTCCACTTT. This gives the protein CASSPDRGPPLHF. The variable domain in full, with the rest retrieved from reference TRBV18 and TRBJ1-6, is NAGVMQNPRHLVRRRGQEARLRCSPMKGHSHVYWYRQLPEEGLKFMVYLQKENIIDESGMPKERFSAEFPKEGPSILRIQQVVRGDSAAYFCASSPDRGPPLHFGNGTRLTVT.

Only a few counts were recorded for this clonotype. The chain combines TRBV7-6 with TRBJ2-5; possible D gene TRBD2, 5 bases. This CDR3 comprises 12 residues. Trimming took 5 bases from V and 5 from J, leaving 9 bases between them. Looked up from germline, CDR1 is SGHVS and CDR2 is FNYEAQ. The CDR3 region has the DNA TGTGCCAGCAGCCCACAGCGGGAGACCCAGTACTTC. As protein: CASSPQRETQYF.

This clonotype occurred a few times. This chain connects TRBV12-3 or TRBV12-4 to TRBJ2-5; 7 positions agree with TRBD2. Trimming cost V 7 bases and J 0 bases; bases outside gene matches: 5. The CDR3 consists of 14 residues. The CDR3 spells CASKRAGYQETQYF. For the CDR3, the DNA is TGTGCCAGCAAACGAGCGGGGTACCAAGAGACCCAGTACTTC.